These T cell receptor beta chains were read from a single sample in a study of CD8 T cells in ankylosing spondylitis. Via MiXCR, TCRdb re-called the 5' RACE reads, giving one row per CDR3 protein. Of 200,000 to 250,000 distinct CDR3 sequences in the sample, over 9.5% are singletons; the top ten hold roughly a fifth. What was sequenced was blood, either unsorted or a sorted T cell fraction (not recorded which). These receptors were collected from a male donor with ankylosing spondylitis or in good health (not recorded which). The CDR3 runs from the conserved cysteine through the conserved F or W. Fields, in order: clone size, J gene, D gene, V gene, CDR3 DNA, CDR3 protein. D genes are given only for firm matches. Only some rows state a clone size, as once, few, many or a class for expanded clones.

clone_size: -; j_call: TRBJ2-5; d_call: -; v_call: TRBV29-1; cdr3_nt: TGCAGCTACATCGGGGGCCAAGAGACCCAGTACTTC; cdr3_aa: CSYIGGQETQYF
clone_size: -; j_call: TRBJ1-4; d_call: -; v_call: TRBV11-2; cdr3_nt: TGTGCCAGCCGCCAGGGCGCAACTAATGAAAAACTGTTTTTT; cdr3_aa: CASRQGATNEKLFF
clone_size: -; j_call: TRBJ2-5; d_call: -; v_call: TRBV6-1; cdr3_nt: TGTGCCAGCAGTGAAGGGGACTTTGTTCAAGAGACCCAGTGCTTC; cdr3_aa: CASSEGDFVQETQCF
clone_size: many; j_call: TRBJ2-7; d_call: -; v_call: TRBV9; cdr3_nt: TGTGCCAGCAGCGTATCAGGGGCAGAGCAGTACTTC; cdr3_aa: CASSVSGAEQYF
clone_size: few; j_call: TRBJ2-6; d_call: TRBD1; v_call: TRBV5-1; cdr3_nt: TGCGCCAGCAGCTTGACCGGGACAGGGATCTCTGGGGCCAACGTCCTGACTTTC; cdr3_aa: CASSLTGTGISGANVLTF
clone_size: few; j_call: TRBJ2-1; d_call: -; v_call: TRBV11-3; cdr3_nt: TGTGCCAGCAGCTCCACTACCCGCCCAGGGCTCAATGAGCAGTTCTTC; cdr3_aa: CASSSTTRPGLNEQFF
clone_size: -; j_call: TRBJ1-2; d_call: -; v_call: TRBV9; cdr3_nt: TGTGCCAGCAGCGTAGGGGACGGATACTATGGCTACACCTTC; cdr3_aa: CASSVGDGYYGYTF
clone_size: many; j_call: TRBJ2-2; d_call: TRBD2; v_call: TRBV5-1; cdr3_nt: TGCGCCAGCAGCTTTAGCGGGGCTGACACCGGGGAGCTGTTTTTT; cdr3_aa: CASSFSGADTGELFF
clone_size: many; j_call: TRBJ2-7; d_call: TRBD2; v_call: TRBV12-3/TRBV12-4; cdr3_nt: TGTGCCAGCAGTTTTGATGGACTAGCGGGGGCGTTGCAGTACTTC; cdr3_aa: CASSFDGLAGALQYF
clone_size: -; j_call: TRBJ2-5; d_call: -; v_call: TRBV5-1; cdr3_nt: TGCGCCAGCAGCTCCCTCTCGTCCCAAGAGATCCAGTACTTC; cdr3_aa: CASSSLSSQEIQYF
clone_size: many; j_call: TRBJ2-7; d_call: -; v_call: TRBV12-3/TRBV12-4; cdr3_nt: TGTGCCAGCGGGAAGAGTTCGGACGAGCAGTACTTC; cdr3_aa: CASGKSSDEQYF
clone_size: many; j_call: TRBJ1-4; d_call: -; v_call: TRBV5-1; cdr3_nt: TGCGCCAGCAGCTTTCCGGATAATGAAAAACTGTTTTTT; cdr3_aa: CASSFPDNEKLFF
clone_size: -; j_call: TRBJ1-2; d_call: -; v_call: TRBV5-1; cdr3_nt: TGCGCCAGCAGTATTGACAAAGCTAACTATGGCTACACCTTC; cdr3_aa: CASSIDKANYGYTF
clone_size: many; j_call: TRBJ2-7; d_call: TRBD1; v_call: TRBV7-6; cdr3_nt: TGTGCCAGCAGCCTCCTACAGGGGGCGAACTACGAGCAGTACTTC; cdr3_aa: CASSLLQGANYEQYF
clone_size: few; j_call: TRBJ2-1; d_call: TRBD2; v_call: TRBV3-1; cdr3_nt: TGTGCCAGCAGCCAAGTAGGGAGGGCCGTGGAGCAGTTCTTC; cdr3_aa: CASSQVGRAVEQFF
clone_size: many; j_call: TRBJ2-5; d_call: -; v_call: TRBV30; cdr3_nt: TGTGCCTGGAGGGGGGCACAACAAGAGACCCAGTACTTC; cdr3_aa: CAWRGAQQETQYF
clone_size: many; j_call: TRBJ2-3; d_call: -; v_call: TRBV7-9; cdr3_nt: TGTGCCAGCAGCAACCCCCCAGGGTCCCCCAGCACAGATACGCAGTATTTT; cdr3_aa: CASSNPPGSPSTDTQYF
clone_size: many; j_call: TRBJ2-4; d_call: -; v_call: TRBV11-2; cdr3_nt: TGTGCCAGCGCCTCACTTCCGGGACCAGGGAAGGCCAAAAACATTCAGTACTTC; cdr3_aa: CASASLPGPGKAKNIQYF
clone_size: many; j_call: TRBJ1-5; d_call: -; v_call: TRBV15; cdr3_nt: TGTGCCACCAGCAGAGACTTGGACTTCTACAATCAGCCCCAGCATTTT; cdr3_aa: CATSRDLDFYNQPQHF
clone_size: many; j_call: TRBJ1-4; d_call: -; v_call: TRBV20-1; cdr3_nt: TGCAGTGCTAGAGATTCGTCAGGGGCCGGATTAGAAAAACTGTTTTTT; cdr3_aa: CSARDSSGAGLEKLFF
clone_size: -; j_call: TRBJ2-1; d_call: -; v_call: TRBV6-1; cdr3_nt: TGTGCCAGCAGTGAATTCTCGGGGGCCTACAATGAGCAGTTCTTC; cdr3_aa: CASSEFSGAYNEQFF
clone_size: many; j_call: TRBJ2-3; d_call: -; v_call: TRBV12-3/TRBV12-4; cdr3_nt: TGTGCCAGCAGTCCATGGGCCGAAGGGGATACGCAGTATTTT; cdr3_aa: CASSPWAEGDTQYF
clone_size: -; j_call: TRBJ1-4; d_call: -; v_call: TRBV2; cdr3_nt: TGTGCCAGCAGGACGAGGACAGACGAAAAACTGTTTTTT; cdr3_aa: CASRTRTDEKLFF
clone_size: many; j_call: TRBJ1-1; d_call: -; v_call: TRBV12-3/TRBV12-4; cdr3_nt: TGTGCCAGCAGTTTTTGGGACAACACTGAAGCTTTCTTT; cdr3_aa: CASSFWDNTEAFF